These T cell receptor beta chains were read from a single sample in a study of T cell repertoires in cytomegalovirus infection. TCRdb called the reads again in MiXCR, with one record for every CDR3 protein. The table shows about 260,000 distinct CDR3 sequences, with over 8% occurring only once. Sequencing was performed on PBMCs. Receptors were obtained from a human donor in good health (CMV status not recorded). Some clones in this sample may be carry-over from other donors' samples. CDR3s include the opening cysteine and the closing phenylalanine or tryptophan. A D gene is named only where the DNA matches it firmly. Clone size is not always given. Where it is, it says once, few, many or a class for expanded clones.

J,D,size,V,DNA,CDR3
TRBJ1-1,NA,many,TRBV4-3,TGCGCCAGCAGCCAAAGTCTCCCTAACACTGAAGCTTTCTTT,CASSQSLPNTEAFF
TRBJ2-5,NA,many,TRBV10-3,TGTGCCATCAGTGGGAACCGGGACAAGGCCTTCTTC,CAISGNRDKAFF
TRBJ2-6,NA,NA,TRBV28,TGTGCCAGCAGTTTTACCAGGGTATCCTCTGGGGCCAACGTCCTGACTTTC,CASSFTRVSSGANVLTF
TRBJ1-5,NA,NA,TRBV5-6,TGTGCCAGCAGCTTGTCAGAGGTCCCTAATCAGCCCCAGCATTTT,CASSLSEVPNQPQHF
TRBJ2-7,TRBD1,NA,TRBV6-6,TGTGCCAGCAGTACTTCCGGGACAGGTTCCTACGAGCAGTACTTC,CASSTSGTGSYEQYF
TRBJ1-2,TRBD1,many,TRBV7-2,TGTGCCAGCACCTTGACAGGGGGCAAATCCGGCTACACCTTC,CASTLTGGKSGYTF
TRBJ2-1,TRBD1,few,TRBV5-6,TGTGCCAGCAGCTTAATGGGAAGGGGGCAGGGGTATGAGCAGTTCTTC,CASSLMGRGQGYEQFF
TRBJ1-6,NA,NA,TRBV18,TGTGCCAGCTCAGAGACACTAACAGGGAATTCACCCCTCCACTTT,CASSETLTGNSPLHF
TRBJ2-2,NA,many,TRBV14,TGTGCCAGCAGCCATCATACGGACACCGGGGAGCTGTTTTTT,CASSHHTDTGELFF
TRBJ2-7,NA,NA,TRBV7-6,TGTGCCAGCAGCTTTTCAGGGGTCCACGAGCAGTACTTC,CASSFSGVHEQYF
TRBJ1-3,NA,few,TRBV30,TGTGCCTGGAGTGAACAGGGTCTACGAAACACCATATATTTT,CAWSEQGLRNTIYF
TRBJ1-6,TRBD1,many,TRBV7-2,TGTGCCAGCAGCGACGGACAGGGTTTTACACCCCTCCACTTT,CASSDGQGFTPLHF
TRBJ1-4,TRBD1,many,TRBV7-2,TGTGCCAGCACCGGGAGGGGGCGGACTAATGAAAAACTGTTTTTT,CASTGRGRTNEKLFF
TRBJ2-3,NA,many,TRBV7-9,TGTGCCAGCACCCAGGGTGGCACAGATACGCAGTATTTT,CASTQGGTDTQYF
TRBJ2-7,NA,NA,TRBV30,TGTGCCTGGACAGGGTTTGGTCACGAGCAGTACTTC,CAWTGFGHEQYF
TRBJ1-1,NA,many,TRBV6-2/TRBV6-3,TGTGCCAGCAGCAAGGACGTTGAAGCTTTCTTT,CASSKDVEAFF
TRBJ1-5,NA,NA,TRBV20-1,TGCAGTGCGCCCCAGGAATTCAATCAGCCCCAGCATTTT,CSAPQEFNQPQHF
TRBJ2-3,TRBD2,many,TRBV7-8,TGTGCCAGCAGCTCATCGGGGACTAAGATGGTCACGCAGTATTTT,CASSSSGTKMVTQYF
TRBJ1-2,NA,few,TRBV20-1,TGCAGTGCTAGTAGGGGGGGCCCTGGGAATGGCTACACCTTC,CSASRGGPGNGYTF
TRBJ2-7,TRBD2,many,TRBV20-1,TGCAGTGCTAGAGGACGCCTTTCGCGGGGGGGGCGCGACGAGCAGTACTTC,CSARGRLSRGGRDEQYF
TRBJ2-7,TRBD1,many,TRBV7-6,TGTGCCAGCAGCTTAGCCGGGACAGGGTTTGGTGGTTACGAGCAGTACTTC,CASSLAGTGFGGYEQYF
TRBJ1-2,NA,many,TRBV7-6,TGTGCCAGCAGCCCTCCGGGGGGTGGCTACACCTTC,CASSPPGGGYTF
TRBJ2-3,NA,few,TRBV11-2,TGTGCCAGCAGCTTATTACAGGCACAGGGTACGCAGTATTTT,CASSLLQAQGTQYF
TRBJ2-3,TRBD2,NA,TRBV10-3,TGTGCCATCAGTGCTTTAGCGGGAACAAGCACAGATACGCAGTATTTT,CAISALAGTSTDTQYF
TRBJ1-2,NA,many,TRBV7-2,TGTGCCAGCAGCTTTACAGGGATGACTGGCTACACCTTC,CASSFTGMTGYTF
TRBJ2-5,NA,many,TRBV28,TGTGCCAGCAGTTCAAACCGCCTGGAGGGGGGGAGGGAGACCCAGTACTTC,CASSSNRLEGGRETQYF
TRBJ1-6,NA,many,TRBV4-1,TGCGCCAGCAGAGAAGGGGGGGCAAGGGGTTCACCCCTCCACTTT,CASREGGARGSPLHF
TRBJ2-7,NA,few,TRBV18,TGTGCCAGCTCCGAGTTAGGTGTTAGCTCCTACGAGCAGTACTTC,CASSELGVSSYEQYF
TRBJ2-1,NA,many,TRBV20-1,TGCAGTGCTGAACCCCTGGCATTCGGGGCCCACAATGAGCAGTTCTTC,CSAEPLAFGAHNEQFF
TRBJ1-1,NA,many,TRBV7-4,TGTGCCAGCAGCTTAGTGAATACAGGCCGAGGTGAAGCTTTCTTT,CASSLVNTGRGEAFF
TRBJ2-5,NA,many,TRBV7-6,TGTGCCAGCAGCTTTGGCCCCGTGGAGACCCAGTACTTC,CASSFGPVETQYF